This passage covers 14 T cell receptor beta chains from one sample sequenced in a study of cytomegalovirus exposure and HLA in healthy donors. The PCR had 60 Vbeta and 13 Jbeta primers. This table comes from immunoSEQ multiplex PCR, and its TCRdb copy is limited to in-frame clones, with some not included. The sample holds over 60,000 clones; around 74% are singletons and the top ten take around 7%. Sequencing used PBMCs. These receptors were taken from a woman aged 25 to 39 in good health and CMV-seropositive.

V and J are TRBV25-1 and TRBJ2-1; tentatively, D is TRBD1 (6 bases). Germline CDR1 reads MGHDK; CDR2 reads SYGVNS. CDR3 length equals 14 residues. The V end lost 1 base, the J end lost 5 bases, and 9 bases lay between the germline ends. This CDR3 is CASSEWSGDNEQFF. The CDR3, as DNA: TGTGCCAGCAGTGAATGGTCAGGGGACAATGAGCAGTTCTTC.

This clone came up a few times. This chain links TRBV25-1 with TRBJ1-1, with D possibly matching TRBD1 (5 bases). This CDR3 contains 13 residues. Germline values: CDR1 MGHDK, CDR2 SYGVNS. Trimming cost V 1 base and J 3 bases, with 6 bases left between them. The CDR3 coding sequence is TGTGCCAGCAGTGAATGGGGGGACACTGAAGCTTTCTTT. It encodes CASSEWGDTEAFF.

The chain links TRBV28 to TRBJ1-2, with 9 positions matching TRBD1. The CDR3 length is 15 residues. Germline V gene lookup returns CDR1 MDHEN and CDR2 SYDVKM. V shed 3 bases, J shed 8 bases, and the junction held 10 bases outside the gene matches. CDR3 region: CASSLIGTGRGGYTF. CDR3 DNA: TGTGCCAGCAGTTTGATAGGGACAGGGCGAGGAGGCTACACCTTC.

This clone came up a few times. This rearrangement joins TRBV13 to TRBJ1-2; D is possibly TRBD1 (5 bases). The CDR3 covers 13 residues. V lost 3 bases and J 4 bases, leaving 9 bases between the germline ends. Per the germline V gene, CDR1 is PRHDT and CDR2 is FYEKMQ (reference sequence). The CDR3 is CASSFPGGYGYTF. The CDR3, as DNA: TGTGCCAGCAGCTTCCCGGGGGGCTATGGCTACACCTTC.

V usage is TRBV6-1 and J usage is TRBJ2-7; D is perhaps TRBD2 (5 bases). Germline lookup yields CDR1 MNHNS and CDR2 SASEGT. The germline V and J ends were trimmed by 9 bases and 9 bases, with 15 bases remaining between them. The CDR3 spans 11 residues. CDR3 DNA sequence: TGTGCCAGTTACAGCGGCCGTGGGCAGTACTTC. Translation gives CASYSGRGQYF.

This sequence joins TRBV6-1 and TRBJ1-2, with 7 bases identical to TRBD1. Germline CDR1 is MNHNS and CDR2 is SASEGT. Germline trimming cut 4 bases from V and 4 bases from J; bases unmatched to any gene: 12. CDR3 length: 16 residues. The CDR3: CASSGSRDRGGYGYTF. In nucleotides, the CDR3 is TGTGCCAGCAGTGGGAGCCGGGACAGAGGCGGCTATGGCTACACCTTC.

The chain recombines TRBV27 with TRBJ2-7, with 13 bases that match TRBD2. There are 19 residues in the CDR3. With V trimmed by 2 bases and J by 6 bases, 16 bases remained unmatched. Germline loops: CDR1 MNHEY, CDR2 SMNVEV (reference sequence). DNA for the CDR3: TGTGCCAGCAGTTTACTTCGGACTAGCGGGAGTGTCCTATCGAGCGAGCAGTACTTC. Protein sequence: CASSLLRTSGSVLSSEQYF.

The genes are TRBV30 and TRBJ2-3; 13 bases agree with TRBD2. There are 19 residues in the CDR3. From germline, CDR1 is GTSNPN and CDR2 SVGIG (reference sequence). The junction had 16 bases not matched to a gene; V was cut back by 3 bases and J by 4 bases. This CDR3 is CAWSVPVTSGRPLSDTQYF. CDR3 DNA sequence: TGTGCCTGGAGCGTTCCCGTGACTAGCGGGAGGCCACTGTCAGATACGCAGTATTTT.

CDR3 residues: CASSRTVTKMREQFF. In DNA, the CDR3 is TGTGCCAGCAGCCGGACTGTCACAAAGATGCGTGAGCAGTTCTTC. The chain has TRBV11-1 and TRBJ2-1; D is possibly TRBD2 (5 bases). The CDR3 runs 15 residues. Germline assignment: CDR1 SGHAT and CDR2 FQDESV (reference sequence). Trimming stripped 5 bases from V and 9 bases from J, with 20 bases between. Using reference TRBV11-1 and TRBJ2-1 for the parts outside the CDR3, the full variable domain is EAEVAQSPRYKITEKSQAVAFWCDPISGHATLYWYRQILGQGPELLVQFQDESVVDDSQLPKDRFSAERLKGVDSTLKIQPAELGDSAMYLCASSRTVTKMREQFFGPGTRLTVL.

The chain employs TRBV19 and TRBJ2-5; D remains ambiguous. There are 13 residues in the CDR3. CDR1 is LNHDA, CDR2 SQIVND, per germline (reference sequence). Trimming removed 6 bases from V and 5 bases from J, with 13 bases in between. CDR3 residues: CASSPTVRETQYF. CDR3 bases: TGTGCCAGTAGCCCGACTGTAAGGGAGACCCAGTACTTC.

This clone came up once. The V gene is TRBV30, the J gene TRBJ2-3, with 12 bases aligning to TRBD2. J gave up 3 bases and V 5 bases, and 6 bases lay outside the gene matches. Per the germline V gene, CDR1 is GTSNPN and CDR2 is SVGIG (reference sequence). The CDR3 extends over 15 amino acids. The CDR3 nucleotides are TGTGCCTGGTCCAGGACTAGCGGGATAACAGATACGCAGTATTTT. Its protein product is CAWSRTSGITDTQYF.

This sequence joins TRBV7-9 and TRBJ2-3; the match to TRBD2 covers 13 bases. The length of the CDR3 is 17 residues. Germline V CDR1 and CDR2: SEHNR, FQNEAQ (reference sequence). V shed 5 bases and J 1 base; nucleotides not matched to a gene: 6. The CDR3 protein is CASSLWTSGRGTDTQYF. The CDR3 DNA reads as TGTGCCAGCAGCCTATGGACTAGCGGGAGAGGCACAGATACGCAGTATTTT.

The genes are TRBV15 and TRBJ2-3, with TRBD2 matching over 10 bases. CDR1 and CDR2 from the germline V gene are LNHNV and YYDKDF (reference sequence). V lost 8 bases and J lost 0; bases outside the gene matches: 8. The CDR3 contains 16 residues. The CDR3 protein is CATSRGTSESTDTQYF. CDR3 in DNA: TGTGCCACCTCCCGGGGGACTAGCGAAAGCACAGATACGCAGTATTTT.

This chain connects TRBV19 to TRBJ1-2; D call uncertain. The CDR3 extends over 10 amino acids. V was trimmed by 10 bases and J by 5 bases, leaving 8 bases between them. Per the germline V gene, CDR1 is LNHDA and CDR2 is SQIVND (reference sequence). CDR3 DNA: TGTGCCACCCAGGCTTATGGCTACACCTTC. Protein: CATQAYGYTF.